This T cell receptor beta chain was retrieved from a study of blood T cell repertoires in COVID-19. Whole-study context: Nucleic acid was either cDNA or gDNA, and it came from T cells, B-cell-depleted T cells, or PBMCs.

Authors' analysis steps: For nucleated cells, counts were estimated from reference gene primer amplification. Here immunoSEQ multiplex PCR was the method, and the copy in TCRdb shows in-frame clones only, minus some. V and J calls and clone size are those listed in that table; D and trimming were worked out from the DNA. Of approximately 27,000 clones listed, over 75% are singletons. The origin of this receptor is a woman aged 45-59 years with active COVID-19. Specimen: peripheral blood.

Here the CDR3 DNA reads TGTGCCAGCAGCCCCCAACGGACTAACAATGAGCAGTTCTTC. Protein product: CASSPQRTNNEQFF. The chain is built from TRBV7-9 and TRBJ2-1, with a tentative D call TRBD2 (6 bases). Trimming removed 5 bases from V and 5 bases from J, with 13 bases in between. Germline V lookup: CDR1 SEHNR, CDR2 FQNEAQ (reference sequence). This CDR3 has 14 residues.